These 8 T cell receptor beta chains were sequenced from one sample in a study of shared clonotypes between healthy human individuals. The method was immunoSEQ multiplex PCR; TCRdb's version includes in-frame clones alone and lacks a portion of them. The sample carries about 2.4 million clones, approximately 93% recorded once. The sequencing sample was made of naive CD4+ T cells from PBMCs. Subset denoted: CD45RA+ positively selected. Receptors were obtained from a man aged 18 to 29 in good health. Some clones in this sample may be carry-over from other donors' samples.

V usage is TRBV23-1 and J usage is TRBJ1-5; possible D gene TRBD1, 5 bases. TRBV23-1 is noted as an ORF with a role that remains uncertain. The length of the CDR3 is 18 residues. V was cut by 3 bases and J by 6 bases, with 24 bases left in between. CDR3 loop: CASSHLPGSGGTVQPQHF. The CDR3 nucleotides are TGCGCCAGCAGTCACCTCCCAGGCTCGGGAGGGACGGTTCAGCCCCAGCATTTT.

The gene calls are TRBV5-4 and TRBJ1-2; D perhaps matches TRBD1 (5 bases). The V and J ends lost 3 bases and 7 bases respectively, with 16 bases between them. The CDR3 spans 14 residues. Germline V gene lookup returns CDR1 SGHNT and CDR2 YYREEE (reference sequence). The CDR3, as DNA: TGTGCCAGCAGCTGGGGCCGGGGACCAAGTGGCTACACCTTC. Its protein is CASSWGRGPSGYTF. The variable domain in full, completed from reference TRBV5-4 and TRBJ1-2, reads ETGVTQSPTHLIKTRGQQVTLRCSSQSGHNTVSWYQQALGQGPQFIFQYYREEENGRGNFPPRFSGLQFPNYSSELNVNALELDDSALYLCASSWGRGPSGYTFGSGTRLTVV.

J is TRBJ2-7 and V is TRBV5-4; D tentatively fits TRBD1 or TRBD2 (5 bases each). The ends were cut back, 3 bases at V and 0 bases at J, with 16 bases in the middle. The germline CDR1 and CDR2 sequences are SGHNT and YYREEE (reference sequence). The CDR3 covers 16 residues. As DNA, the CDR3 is TGTGCCAGCAGCTCGTCCGGGACCGCCAGCTCCTACGAGCAGTACTTC. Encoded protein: CASSSSGTASSYEQYF.

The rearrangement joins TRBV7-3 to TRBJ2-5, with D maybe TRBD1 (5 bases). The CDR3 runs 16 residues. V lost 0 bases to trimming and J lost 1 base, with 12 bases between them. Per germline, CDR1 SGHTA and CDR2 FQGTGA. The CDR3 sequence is CASSLTWGSPQETQYF. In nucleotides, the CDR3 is TGTGCCAGCAGCTTAACATGGGGCAGTCCCCAAGAGACCCAGTACTTC.

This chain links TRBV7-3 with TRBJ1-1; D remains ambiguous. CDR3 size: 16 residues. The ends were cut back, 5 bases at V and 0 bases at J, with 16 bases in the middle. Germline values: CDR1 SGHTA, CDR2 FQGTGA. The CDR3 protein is CASSLLHTGMNTEAFF. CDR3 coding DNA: TGTGCCAGCAGCCTACTACACACCGGCATGAACACTGAAGCTTTCTTT.

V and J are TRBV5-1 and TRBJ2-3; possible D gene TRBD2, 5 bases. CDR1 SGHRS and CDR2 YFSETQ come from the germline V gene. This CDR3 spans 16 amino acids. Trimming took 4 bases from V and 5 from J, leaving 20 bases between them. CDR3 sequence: CASSPGRGTKRDTQYF. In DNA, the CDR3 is TGCGCCAGCAGCCCCGGTCGGGGAACTAAACGAGATACGCAGTATTTT.

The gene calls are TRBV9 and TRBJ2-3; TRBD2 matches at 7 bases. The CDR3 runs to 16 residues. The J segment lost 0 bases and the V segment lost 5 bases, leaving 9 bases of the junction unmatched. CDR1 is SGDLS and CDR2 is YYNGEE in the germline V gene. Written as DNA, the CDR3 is TGTGCCAGCAGTTACCGTGGTAGCGGGAGCACAGATACGCAGTATTTT. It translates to CASSYRGSGSTDTQYF.

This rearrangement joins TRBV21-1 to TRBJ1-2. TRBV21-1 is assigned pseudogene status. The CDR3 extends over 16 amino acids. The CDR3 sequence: CASSTQMRALDYGYTF. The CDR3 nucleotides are TGTGCCAGCAGCACCCAAATGAGGGCCTTGGACTATGGCTACACCTTC.